This T cell receptor beta chain stems from a study of T cell repertoires in cytomegalovirus infection. About the study: From public TCR beta signatures came an indication of both CMV infection and matching HLA type. General study findings and limits: Carriers of CMV plus the relevant HLA were identified by cumulative public TCR beta family frequency. Across the ex vivo response, the dominant clonotypes were HLA-C-restricted CMV-specific TCR beta clonotypes.

Comment on this clonotype: The antigen remains undetermined.

Each CDR3 protein is one row after TCRdb ran MiXCR on the reads. This sample carries 300,000 to 400,000 distinct CDR3 sequences, roughly 20% of them seen once, and the ten largest clones take 8.7%. Germline CDR1 reads SGHVT; CDR2 reads SQSDAQ. The V end lost 6 bases, the J end lost 6 bases, and 11 bases lay between the germline ends. The length of the CDR3 is 13 residues. The gene calls are TRBV7-4 and TRBJ1-4; D remains ambiguous. The receptor was isolated from a human donor in good health (CMV status not recorded). Some clones in this sample may be carry-over from other donors' samples. The source material was PBMCs. CDR3 DNA sequence: TGTGCCAGCAGGCCAGTGGGAGATGAAAAACTGTTTTTT. This gives the protein CASRPVGDEKLFF.